Reported below is one T cell receptor beta chain. The antigen remains undetermined. TCRdb reprocessed the reads with MiXCR, giving one entry per CDR3 protein. The table lists a few hundred thousand distinct CDR3 sequences, more than 40% of them singletons. CDR1 is LNHDA and CDR2 is SQIVND in the germline V gene (reference sequence). This CDR3 region has 14 residues. V was cut by 3 bases and J by 4 bases, with 11 bases left in between. The data originate from a study of T cell repertoires in cytomegalovirus infection. The overall study: Public TCR beta signatures marked donors with CMV infection and the matching HLA. Study-wide results and caveats: Dominating the ex vivo response were TCR beta clonotypes that were CMV-specific and HLA-C-restricted.

Source: cultured PBMCs, taken from culture after CMV antigen stimulation. The V and J genes are TRBV19 and TRBJ2-3; no definite D call. This TCR was sampled from a human donor in good health (CMV status not recorded). Some clones in this sample may be carry-over from other donors' samples. The CDR3 region is CASSIGPRSDTQYF. CDR3 DNA: TGTGCCAGTAGTATCGGTCCAAGGTCAGATACGCAGTATTTT.